These 30 T cell receptor beta chains came from one sample sequenced in a study of blood T cell repertoires in COVID-19. Only in-frame clones appear in the TCRdb table, and some are missing; sequencing was by immunoSEQ multiplex PCR. The table lists 150,000 to 200,000 clones, more than 75% of them singletons. What was sequenced was PBMCs or T cells enriched from blood (not recorded which). These receptors were obtained from a woman in her forties or fifties with acute COVID-19.

The chain is built from TRBV7-3 and TRBJ2-2; TRBD1 aligns across 8 bases. The CDR3 consists of 17 residues. The germline CDR1 and CDR2 sequences are SGHTA and FQGTGA. V shed 3 bases and J 3 bases; nucleotides not matched to a gene: 9. The CDR3 DNA is TGTGCCAGCAGCTTCACCACAGGGGGTGGGCACACCGGGGAGCTGTTTTTT. Translating it yields CASSFTTGGGHTGELFF.

This chain uses TRBV2 with TRBJ1-5; tentative D call: TRBD1 (6 bases). The ends were cut back, 3 bases at V and 3 bases at J, with 9 bases in the middle. The V gene's germline CDR1 is SNHLY and CDR2 FYNNEI. The CDR3 extends over 14 amino acids. Written as DNA, the CDR3 is TGTGCCAGCAGTGATAGGGGGATCAATCAGCCCCAGCATTTT. Protein product: CASSDRGINQPQHF. The full variable domain, with the rest looked up from reference TRBV2 and TRBJ1-5, is EPEVTQTPSHQVTQMGQEVILRCVPISNHLYFYWYRQILGQKVEFLVSFYNNEISEKSEIFDDQFSVERPDGSNFTLKIRSTKLEDSAMYFCASSDRGINQPQHFGDGTRLSIL.

This sequence joins TRBV15 and TRBJ1-6; no clear D. Germline lookup yields CDR1 LNHNV and CDR2 YYDKDF (reference sequence). Trimming cost V 7 bases and J 0 bases, with 7 bases left between them. This CDR3 region has 14 residues. The DNA of the CDR3 is TGTGCCACCATGGAGGGCTCCTATAATTCACCCCTCCACTTT. Protein sequence: CATMEGSYNSPLHF. Complete variable domain (other parts from reference TRBV15 and TRBJ1-6): DAMVIQNPRYQVTQFGKPVTLSCSQTLNHNVMYWYQQKSSQAPKLLFHYYDKDFNNEADTPDNFQSRRPNTSFCFLDIRSPGLGDTAMYLCATMEGSYNSPLHFGNGTRLTVT.

The chain links TRBV27 to TRBJ1-6; TRBD1 is a possible D gene (6 bases). V was clipped by 1 base and J by 6 bases, with 19 bases between them. CDR1 and CDR2 from the germline V gene are MNHEY and SMNVEV (reference sequence). The CDR3 has 18 amino acids. The CDR3 loop reads CASSLFSGAGGLNSPLHF. CDR3 DNA sequence: TGTGCCAGCAGTTTATTTTCCGGGGCGGGGGGGCTTAATTCACCCCTCCACTTT.

V and J are TRBV7-8 and TRBJ2-5; 8 bases are shared with TRBD1. The junction had 3 bases not matched to a gene; V was cut back by 1 base and J by 5 bases. This CDR3 region has 14 residues. CDR1 and CDR2 (germline): SGHVS, FQNEAQ. The CDR3 nucleotides are TGTGCCAGCAGCTTAGGGACAGGGCGGGAGACCCAGTACTTC. This translates into CASSLGTGRETQYF.

The chain recombines TRBV6-6 with TRBJ1-6; 10 nucleotides align to TRBD1. Unmatched junction bases numbered 6, after V lost 5 bases and J lost 5 bases. Germline V gene sequence: CDR1 MNHNY, CDR2 SVGAGI (reference sequence). This CDR3 has 16 residues. The CDR3 is CASSRQGAFNNSPLHF. The CDR3 DNA sequence: TGTGCCAGCAGTCGACAGGGGGCGTTTAATAATTCACCCCTCCACTTT.

This clone came up many times. The chain is built from TRBV10-2 and TRBJ2-4, with 10 bases that match TRBD2. Germline V lookup: CDR1 WSHSY, CDR2 SAAADI. V gave up 3 bases and J gave up 3 bases; unmatched junction bases: 8. The CDR3 runs to 17 residues. Here the CDR3 DNA reads TGCGCCAGCAGTGATGGAGCGGGGGGGTTGGACAAAAACATTCAGTACTTC. Translated: CASSDGAGGLDKNIQYF.

This chain uses TRBV19 with TRBJ2-1; TRBD2 aligns across 7 bases. The junction had 7 bases not matched to a gene; V was cut back by 6 bases and J by 5 bases. Germline CDR1 LNHDA, CDR2 SQIVND (reference sequence). There are 14 residues in the CDR3. For the CDR3, the DNA is TGTGCCAGTAGCCCGAGGGAGGGTGACAATGAGCAGTTCTTC. Protein product: CASSPREGDNEQFF.

V usage is TRBV4-2 and J usage is TRBJ1-2; possibly TRBD1 for D (6 bases). CDR3 length: 15 amino acids. Trimming removed 0 bases at V and 5 bases at J, with 13 bases between. CDR1 and CDR2 (germline): LGHNA, YNFKEQ. CDR3: CASSQDGTGIYGYTF. The DNA for the CDR3 is TGTGCCAGCAGCCAAGATGGAACAGGGATTTATGGCTACACCTTC.

Comments on this clone: A junction boundary mismatches the germline segment, possibly from a read error. The DNA for the CDR3 is TGTGCCAGCAGCCAAGCGCATGAGGGTCAAGGGACCCAGTACTTC. Residues: CASSQAHEGQGTQYF. The chain links TRBV3-1 (or the pseudogene TRBV3-2) to TRBJ2-5, with D perhaps matching TRBD2 (5 bases). The CDR3 sequence is 15 residues long. Germline V gene data show CDR1 as LGHDT and CDR2 as YNNKEL (reference sequence).

CDR3: CSAAAVITEAFF. The CDR3 DNA follows: TGCAGCGCTGCCGCGGTGATCACTGAAGCTTTCTTT. V gene TRBV29-1 combines with J gene TRBJ1-1; D uncertain. Germline V gene sequence: CDR1 SQVTM, CDR2 ANQGSEA. Trimming took 7 bases from V and 4 from J, leaving 13 bases between them. This CDR3 spans 12 amino acids.

J is TRBJ2-7 and V is TRBV10-1; D unclear. CDR1 and CDR2 from the germline V gene are WNHNN and SYGVQD (reference sequence). This CDR3 has 12 residues. Trimming stripped 3 bases from V and 5 bases from J, with 8 bases between. CDR3 region: CASSDWPDEQYV. The CDR3 nucleotides are TGCGCCAGCAGTGATTGGCCAGACGAGCAGTACGTC.

The V and J genes are TRBV11-2 and TRBJ2-3, with D unresolved. This CDR3 region has 14 residues. V lost 4 bases and J 4 bases, leaving 12 bases between the germline ends. Looked up from germline, CDR1 is SGHAT and CDR2 is FQNNGV. The DNA of the CDR3 is TGTGCCAGCAGCTCCCAGCCGCTAGCAGATACGCAGTATTTT. This codes for CASSSQPLADTQYF.

V gene TRBV19 combines with J gene TRBJ1-5; TRBD1 matches 8 bases. The CDR3 is 16 residues long. Germline CDR1 reads LNHDA; CDR2 reads SQIVND (reference sequence). With V trimmed by 6 bases and J by 3 bases, 10 bases remained unmatched. The CDR3 loop is CASSRTGQGANQPQHF. The CDR3 nucleotides are TGTGCCAGTAGCCGAACAGGGCAGGGGGCCAATCAGCCCCAGCATTTT.

The rearrangement links TRBV27 to TRBJ2-7, with TRBD1 matching 7 bases. The length of the CDR3 is 14 residues. V lost 6 bases and J lost 3; bases outside the gene matches: 8. CDR1 is MNHEY, CDR2 SMNVEV, per germline (reference sequence). CDR3: CASRPGQQSYEQYV. The CDR3 DNA is TGTGCCAGCAGACCGGGACAGCAGAGCTACGAGCAGTACGTC.

V usage is TRBV6-4 and J usage is TRBJ1-6, with TRBD1 matching 10 bases. V lost 6 bases and J lost 9; bases outside the gene matches: 11. CDR3 length equals 16 residues. Germline assignment: CDR1 MRHNA and CDR2 SNTAGT. This chain's CDR3 is CASRGRDRGIGSPLHF. The CDR3 DNA follows: TGTGCCAGCAGAGGCCGGGACAGGGGAATAGGTTCACCCCTCCACTTT.

The chain employs TRBV5-1 and TRBJ2-6, with no clear D. There are 17 residues in the CDR3. The V gene lost 0 bases and the J gene lost 0 bases, with 10 bases spanning the gap. Germline CDR1 and CDR2: SGHRS and YFSETQ. The CDR3: CASSLAGRSSGANVLTF. CDR3 in DNA: TGCGCCAGCAGCTTGGCAGGCAGAAGCTCTGGGGCCAACGTCCTGACTTTC.

The rearrangement joins TRBV24-1 to TRBJ1-5; D gene ambiguous. The CDR3 totals 13 residues. Germline CDR1 KGHDR, CDR2 SFDVKD. V lost 6 bases and J 2 bases, leaving 7 bases between the germline ends. This CDR3 is CATSRDRNQPQHF. The CDR3 DNA follows: TGTGCCACCAGTCGGGATCGCAATCAGCCCCAGCATTTT.

A single count supports this clone. The chain has TRBV10-1 and TRBJ2-1; 8 nucleotides agree with TRBD2. Germline V CDR1 and CDR2: WNHNN, SYGVQD (reference sequence). The V and J ends lost 5 bases and 9 bases, in that order; junction bases with no gene match: 6. This CDR3 comprises 13 residues. The CDR3 nucleotides read TGCGCCAGCAGTCCGGGGGGGCCGGGTGAGCAGTTCTTC. It specifies CASSPGGPGEQFF.

V gene TRBV4-1 combines with J gene TRBJ2-1; 8 bases line up with TRBD2. The germline V gene has CDR1 MGHRA and CDR2 YSYEKL. The V and J ends lost 1 base and 9 bases, in that order; junction bases with no gene match: 8. This CDR3 is built from 15 residues. The CDR3 bases are TGCGCCAGCAGCCAAGTGCCGCGGGGGGTTCGTGAGCAGTTCTTC. Residues: CASSQVPRGVREQFF.

This rearrangement joins TRBV6-2 or TRBV6-3 to TRBJ1-2; D unresolved. This CDR3 spans 17 amino acids. With 2 bases removed from V and 0 bases from J, the gap between germline ends came to 16 bases. Germline CDR1 reads MNHEY; CDR2 reads SVGEGT. The CDR3 region is CASSYDPWEGSNYGYTF. CDR3 sequence (DNA): TGTGCCAGCAGTTACGACCCTTGGGAGGGCTCTAACTATGGCTACACCTTC.

The table lists this clone with a count of one. In DNA, the CDR3 is TGTGCCAGCTCACGAGGACAGCTAAGCTCCTACGAGCAGTACGTC. Protein: CASSRGQLSSYEQYV. This chain links TRBV18 with TRBJ2-7, with D tentatively TRBD1 (6 bases). V was pared by 4 bases and J by 0 bases, with 13 bases between. In germline, CDR1 is KGHSH, CDR2 LQKENI. This CDR3 is built from 15 residues.

The chain is built from TRBV11-2 and TRBJ2-4; weak D call: TRBD1 (6 bases). The germline V and J ends were trimmed by 1 base and 0 bases, with 10 bases remaining between them. CDR1 is SGHAT, CDR2 FQNNGV, per germline. The length of the CDR3 is 16 residues. The CDR3 loop is CASSLGDTIAKNIQYF. The CDR3 DNA sequence: TGTGCCAGCAGCTTAGGGGACACAATAGCCAAAAACATTCAGTACTTC.

V and J are TRBV6-5 and TRBJ1-1; 8 positions agree with TRBD1. The CDR3 is made up of 12 amino acids. The J segment lost 8 bases and the V segment lost 6 bases, leaving 5 bases of the junction unmatched. The germline CDR1 and CDR2 sequences are MNHEY and SVGAGI. The CDR3 DNA follows: TGTGCCAGCAGCCCGACAGGGGAGGAAGCTTTCTTT. Translated: CASSPTGEEAFF.

This chain joins TRBV29-1 and TRBJ2-5, with TRBD2 identical over 13 bases. This CDR3 has 20 amino acids. Trimming cost V 1 base and J 0 bases; bases outside gene matches: 14. Germline V gene data show CDR1 as SQVTM and CDR2 as ANQGSEA. The chain's CDR3 is CSVEALQRLAGGLYQETQYF. For the CDR3, the DNA is TGCAGCGTTGAAGCCCTCCAGAGACTAGCGGGGGGCCTGTACCAAGAGACCCAGTACTTC. Supplemented by reference TRBV29-1 and TRBJ2-5, the full variable domain reads SAVISQKPSRDICQRGTSLTIQCQVDSQVTMMFWYRQQPGQSLTLIATANQGSEATYESGFVIDKFPISRPNLTFSTLTVSNMSPEDSSIYLCSVEALQRLAGGLYQETQYFGPGTRLLVL.

The genes are TRBV5-1 and TRBJ1-2; 8 bases are shared with TRBD1. This CDR3 has 14 residues. The V gene end was trimmed by 3 bases and the J gene end by 7 bases; junction bases not matched to a gene: 8. The V gene's germline CDR1 is SGHRS and CDR2 YFSETQ. The CDR3: CASSSTDRGRGYTF. In DNA form, the CDR3 reads TGCGCCAGCAGCTCGACCGACAGGGGACGTGGCTACACCTTC.

There are a few counts of this clone. This chain links TRBV3-1 (or the pseudogene TRBV3-2) with TRBJ2-2; 9 bases fit TRBD1. This CDR3 region has 19 residues. Unmatched junction bases numbered 12, after V lost 4 bases and J lost 0 bases. Germline values: CDR1 LGHDT, CDR2 YNNKEL (reference sequence). The CDR3 nucleotides are TGTGCCAGCAGCCTCTGGGGGGGACAGGGAACGGCGAACACCGGGGAGCTGTTTTTT. This encodes CASSLWGGQGTANTGELFF.

The chain uses TRBV6-2 or TRBV6-3 and TRBJ2-3, with 11 bases matching TRBD2. The CDR3 sequence is 18 residues long. V was pared by 2 bases and J by 1 base, with 8 bases of the junction left unmatched. CDR1 is MNHEY and CDR2 is SVGEGT in the germline V gene. CDR3: CASSYDSSGRSGTDTQYF. CDR3 DNA: TGTGCCAGCAGTTACGACTCTAGCGGGAGGTCTGGCACAGATACGCAGTATTTT.

The chain recombines TRBV6-5 with TRBJ1-6, with a tentative D call TRBD1 (6 bases). The CDR3 runs to 15 residues. The V gene lost 3 bases and the J gene lost 7 bases, with 13 bases spanning the gap. Germline V CDR1 and CDR2: MNHEY, SVGAGI. This CDR3 is CASSYDWGPNSPLHF. CDR3 nucleotides: TGTGCCAGCAGTTATGATTGGGGGCCAAATTCACCCCTCCACTTT.

This clone was seen a handful of times. The chain combines TRBV12-3 or TRBV12-4 with TRBJ2-1; no clear D. The CDR3 has 11 amino acids. V shed 5 bases and J shed 10 bases, with 9 bases lying between them. The CDR3 loop reads CASSIRGEQFF. The DNA of the CDR3 is TGTGCCAGCAGTATAAGAGGCGAGCAGTTCTTC.